The rows below give T cell receptor beta chains drawn from one sample of a study of patients and donors after allogeneic stem cell transplantation. TCRdb processed the RT-PCR reads anew with MiXCR; each CDR3 protein has one entry. The table records 90,000 to 120,000 distinct CDR3 sequences, roughly 37% of them present only once. What was sequenced was blood, either unsorted or a sorted T cell fraction (not recorded which). Source of these receptors: a human donor who was either an allogeneic HSCT recipient or a stem cell or donor lymphocyte infusion donor (not recorded which). It is not recorded whose cells these are; they may come from a transplant donor. The CDR3 runs from the conserved cysteine through the conserved F or W. Each record gives: V gene, clone size, J gene, D gene, CDR3 protein, CDR3 DNA. The D gene is left open where the match is weak. Not every row has a clone size; where given, it reads once, few, many or a size class.

V gene: TRBV9; clone size: .; J gene: TRBJ2-7; D gene: .; CDR3 protein: CASSVAPAREQYF; CDR3 DNA: TGTGCCAGCAGCGTAGCGCCCGCCCGCGAGCAGTACTTC
V gene: TRBV7-9; clone size: .; J gene: TRBJ2-7; D gene: .; CDR3 protein: CASSTAHLGVYF; CDR3 DNA: TGTGCCAGCAGCACTGCTCATTTGGGGGTGTACTTC
V gene: TRBV5-1; clone size: few; J gene: TRBJ2-2; D gene: .; CDR3 protein: CASNDGTGELFF; CDR3 DNA: TGCGCCAGCAACGACGGAACCGGGGAGCTGTTTTTT
V gene: TRBV18; clone size: few; J gene: TRBJ1-1; D gene: .; CDR3 protein: CASSPSMNTEAFF; CDR3 DNA: TGTGCCAGCTCACCCTCCATGAACACTGAAGCTTTCTTT
V gene: TRBV4-3; clone size: .; J gene: TRBJ1-2; D gene: .; CDR3 protein: CASSQDRRNYGYTF; CDR3 DNA: TGCGCCAGCAGCCAAGACAGGCGGAACTATGGCTACACCTTC
V gene: TRBV19; clone size: .; J gene: TRBJ2-4; D gene: .; CDR3 protein: CASGGEGRIIQYF; CDR3 DNA: TGTGCCAGTGGGGGAGAGGGGCGCATCATTCAGTACTTC
V gene: TRBV28; clone size: .; J gene: TRBJ2-7; D gene: .; CDR3 protein: CASSLRVVGSYEQYF; CDR3 DNA: TGTGCCAGCAGTTTACGGGTTGTGGGTTCCTACGAGCAGTACTTC
V gene: TRBV29-1; clone size: .; J gene: TRBJ2-2; D gene: .; CDR3 protein: CSVEDRQGNTGELFF; CDR3 DNA: TGCAGCGTTGAAGATCGGCAGGGGAACACCGGGGAGCTGTTTTTT
V gene: TRBV15; clone size: once; J gene: TRBJ2-7; D gene: .; CDR3 protein: CATSSPGAREQYF; CDR3 DNA: TGTGCCACCAGCAGCCCAGGGGCCCGCGAGCAGTACTTC
V gene: TRBV10-3; clone size: .; J gene: TRBJ1-4; D gene: .; CDR3 protein: CATSSREQGTNEKLFF; CDR3 DNA: TGTGCCACGTCCTCCCGCGAACAGGGAACTAATGAAAAACTGTTTTTT
V gene: TRBV7-3; clone size: .; J gene: TRBJ1-6; D gene: .; CDR3 protein: CASSFEPNSPLHF; CDR3 DNA: TGTGCCAGCAGCTTCGAACCTAATTCACCCCTCCACTTT
V gene: TRBV9; clone size: few; J gene: TRBJ2-3; D gene: .; CDR3 protein: CASSVGYRSTDTQYF; CDR3 DNA: TGTGCCAGCAGCGTAGGCTACAGAAGCACAGATACGCAGTATTTT
V gene: TRBV12-3/TRBV12-4; clone size: .; J gene: TRBJ1-1; D gene: TRBD1; CDR3 protein: CASSLALDRAGNTEAFF; CDR3 DNA: TGTGCCAGCAGTTTAGCCTTGGACAGGGCCGGGAACACTGAAGCTTTCTTT
V gene: TRBV12-3/TRBV12-4; clone size: .; J gene: TRBJ2-7; D gene: TRBD2; CDR3 protein: CASSWGTSGRNEQYF; CDR3 DNA: TGTGCCAGCAGTTGGGGGACTAGCGGGAGGAACGAGCAGTACTTC
V gene: TRBV27; clone size: once; J gene: TRBJ2-7; D gene: TRBD2; CDR3 protein: CASSPRLAGPYEQYF; CDR3 DNA: TGTGCCAGCAGTCCGCGACTAGCGGGACCCTACGAGCAGTACTTC
V gene: TRBV4-1; clone size: few; J gene: TRBJ1-5; D gene: .; CDR3 protein: CASSQKERGGNQPQHF; CDR3 DNA: TGCGCCAGCAGCCAGAAAGAACGGGGAGGCAATCAGCCCCAGCATTTT
V gene: TRBV12-3/TRBV12-4; clone size: .; J gene: TRBJ1-2; D gene: TRBD1; CDR3 protein: CASSPRTGGDGYTF; CDR3 DNA: TGTGCCAGCAGTCCCCGGACAGGGGGGGATGGCTACACCTTC
V gene: TRBV4-3; clone size: .; J gene: TRBJ1-4; D gene: .; CDR3 protein: CASSQVGEPNEKLFF; CDR3 DNA: TGCGCCAGCAGCCAAGTAGGAGAACCGAATGAAAAACTGTTTTTT
V gene: TRBV29-1; clone size: .; J gene: TRBJ2-7; D gene: TRBD1; CDR3 protein: CSVLPGQGAYEQYF; CDR3 DNA: TGCAGCGTACTACCGGGACAGGGGGCCTACGAGCAGTACTTC
V gene: TRBV12-3/TRBV12-4; clone size: .; J gene: TRBJ1-2; D gene: .; CDR3 protein: CASSFPWQNYGYTF; CDR3 DNA: TGTGCCAGCAGTTTCCCCTGGCAGAACTATGGCTACACCTTC
V gene: TRBV6-1; clone size: few; J gene: TRBJ1-3; D gene: .; CDR3 protein: CASSGGFSGNTIYF; CDR3 DNA: TGTGCCAGCAGTGGCGGATTCTCTGGAAACACCATATATTTT
V gene: TRBV24-1; clone size: .; J gene: TRBJ1-1; D gene: .; CDR3 protein: CATSNGLRTEAFF; CDR3 DNA: TGTGCCACCAGTAACGGCCTGAGGACTGAAGCTTTCTTT
V gene: TRBV6-5; clone size: few; J gene: TRBJ2-1; D gene: .; CDR3 protein: CASRNLGLYNEQFF; CDR3 DNA: TGTGCCAGCAGAAACCTCGGACTTTACAATGAGCAGTTCTTC
V gene: TRBV5-5; clone size: .; J gene: TRBJ1-2; D gene: TRBD1; CDR3 protein: CASSFELTGGHYGYTF; CDR3 DNA: TGTGCCAGCAGCTTCGAACTGACAGGGGGCCACTATGGCTACACCTTC
V gene: TRBV3-1; clone size: .; J gene: TRBJ1-4; D gene: .; CDR3 protein: CASSQDSRTASNEKLFF; CDR3 DNA: TGTGCCAGCAGCCAAGACTCCCGGACAGCCTCTAATGAAAAACTGTTTTTT
V gene: TRBV7-2; clone size: few; J gene: TRBJ2-2; D gene: TRBD2; CDR3 protein: CASSLVSGMWAGELFF; CDR3 DNA: TGTGCCAGCAGCTTAGTTAGCGGGATGTGGGCCGGGGAGCTGTTTTTT
V gene: TRBV27; clone size: .; J gene: TRBJ2-1; D gene: .; CDR3 protein: CAGRGLLTYNEQFF; CDR3 DNA: TGTGCCGGCAGAGGACTCCTTACCTACAATGAGCAGTTCTTC
V gene: TRBV12-3/TRBV12-4; clone size: many; J gene: TRBJ1-4; D gene: TRBD1; CDR3 protein: CASSGNRGWEKLFF; CDR3 DNA: TGTGCCAGCAGCGGAAACAGGGGGTGGGAAAAACTGTTTTTT
V gene: TRBV24-1; clone size: few; J gene: TRBJ1-5; D gene: .; CDR3 protein: CATSANGGSAQPQHF; CDR3 DNA: TGTGCCACCAGTGCCAACGGGGGATCTGCTCAGCCCCAGCATTTT
V gene: TRBV12-3/TRBV12-4; clone size: .; J gene: TRBJ2-5; D gene: TRBD2; CDR3 protein: CASSSGRKTQYF; CDR3 DNA: TGTGCCAGCAGCTCCGGGAGGAAGACCCAGTACTTC
V gene: TRBV27; clone size: .; J gene: TRBJ2-2; D gene: .; CDR3 protein: CASSTRLQMELFF; CDR3 DNA: TGTGCCAGCAGCACGCGGCTTCAGATGGAGCTGTTTTTT